One and the same sample provided the 26 T cell receptor beta chains below, sequenced in a study of blood T cell repertoires in COVID-19. The data were produced by immunoSEQ multiplex PCR, yet TCRdb's version contains in-frame clones alone and is incomplete. The sample yields approximately 200,000 clones, roughly 81% seen once. Sequenced input: peripheral blood. All receptors come from a woman aged 80 or over with COVID-19, enrolled during active disease.

The chain links TRBV16 to TRBJ2-7; the match to TRBD2 covers 8 bases. V dropped 2 bases and J dropped 6; count of bases not matched to a gene: 6. The CDR3 length is 14 residues. The V gene's germline CDR1 is KGHSY and CDR2 FQNENV. CDR3 DNA: TGTGCCAGCAGCCAAGGGACTAGTAGCGTCGAGCAGTACTTC. Translated: CASSQGTSSVEQYF.

The V and J genes are TRBV21-1 and TRBJ1-3; the D call TRBD1 from the table was never checked on the DNA. TRBV21-1 is assigned pseudogene status. The CDR3 has 16 amino acids. The CDR3 loop is CASSKFAGLSGNTIYF. For the CDR3, the DNA is TGTGCCAGCAGCAAATTTGCAGGGCTTTCTGGAAACACCATATATTTT.

This CDR3 is CASNLFKGTEYF. For the CDR3, the DNA is TGTGCCAGCAATCTCTTCAAGGGGACAGAGTACTTC. The chain links TRBV2 to TRBJ2-4, with 7 bases matching TRBD1. V shed 7 bases and J 14 bases; nucleotides not matched to a gene: 11. The CDR3 runs to 12 residues. Germline CDR1 and CDR2: SNHLY and FYNNEI. Full variable domain (rest looked up from reference TRBV2 and TRBJ2-4): EPEVTQTPSHQVTQMGQEVILRCVPISNHLYFYWYRQILGQKVEFLVSFYNNEISEKSEIFDDQFSVERPDGSNFTLKIRSTKLEDSAMYFCASNLFKGTEYFGAGTRLSVL.

The chain links TRBV5-8 to TRBJ1-6; D may be TRBD1 (6 bases). Trimming took 3 bases from V and 9 from J, leaving 13 bases between them. CDR1 SGHTS and CDR2 YDEGEE come from the germline V gene. The CDR3 has 14 amino acids. In DNA, the CDR3 is TGTGCCAGCAGCTGGGGGCAGCCAAGTTCACCCCTCCACTTT. Its protein is CASSWGQPSSPLHF.

The chain employs TRBV13 and TRBJ2-3; 9 positions match TRBD2. CDR3 length: 14 residues. Trimming cost V 2 bases and J 4 bases; bases outside gene matches: 1. Germline V gene lookup returns CDR1 PRHDT and CDR2 FYEKMQ (reference sequence). The CDR3 reads CASSLRLAADTQYF. The CDR3 coding sequence is TGTGCCAGCAGCTTACGACTAGCGGCAGATACGCAGTATTTT.

The chain uses TRBV5-1 and TRBJ1-5; D might be TRBD1 (6 bases). Trimming pared 2 bases from V and 5 bases from J, leaving 14 bases between. CDR3 length: 15 amino acids. From germline, CDR1 is SGHRS and CDR2 YFSETQ. CDR3 DNA: TGCGCCAGCAGCTTCGGGGGGCAAGGCGATCAGCCCCAGCATTTT. Its protein product is CASSFGGQGDQPQHF.

The V and J genes are TRBV6-5 and TRBJ1-2; TRBD1 might be the D (5 bases). The length of the CDR3 is 15 residues. With 2 bases removed from V and 4 bases from J, the gap between germline ends came to 14 bases. The germline V gene encodes CDR1 MNHEY and CDR2 SVGAGI. CDR3 amino acids: CASSYIQQALYGYTF. The CDR3 DNA follows: TGTGCCAGCAGTTACATCCAACAGGCCCTCTATGGCTACACCTTC.

Of note for this clone: The same CDR3 arises from other DNA sequences in this sample as well. The chain employs TRBV5-1 and TRBJ1-1; 9 nucleotides align to TRBD1. CDR1 and CDR2 from the germline V gene are SGHRS and YFSETQ. The V and J ends lost 0 bases and 5 bases, in that order; junction bases with no gene match: 5. The CDR3 extends over 15 amino acids. The CDR3 sequence is CASSLVGQGGTEAFF. The DNA of the CDR3 is TGCGCCAGCAGCTTGGTGGGACAGGGCGGAACTGAAGCTTTCTTT.

The chain uses TRBV27 and TRBJ2-7; possible D gene TRBD2, 6 bases. This CDR3 region has 14 residues. V lost 7 bases, J lost 4 bases, and 17 bases lay in between. Per germline, CDR1 MNHEY and CDR2 SMNVEV (reference sequence). The CDR3: CASKDGGLSYEQYF. The CDR3 DNA is TGTGCCAGCAAAGACGGGGGACTTTCGTACGAGCAGTACTTC.

The V and J genes are TRBV6-2 or TRBV6-3 and TRBJ2-5; 9 bases are shared with TRBD2. The ends lost 2 bases at V and 3 bases at J; junction bases unmatched: 4. Germline V gene data show CDR1 as MNHEY and CDR2 as SVGEGT. This CDR3 comprises 15 residues. CDR3 protein: CASSYAASGKETQYF. The CDR3 coding sequence is TGTGCCAGCAGTTACGCCGCTAGCGGGAAAGAGACCCAGTACTTC.

The rearrangement uses TRBV5-1 and TRBJ2-7, with 9 nucleotides matching TRBD1. Germline V gene lookup returns CDR1 SGHRS and CDR2 YFSETQ. The trim removed 0 bases at V and 0 bases at J, leaving 10 bases unmatched. This CDR3 is built from 18 residues. The CDR3 spells CASSLVDRTGVNSYEQYF. CDR3 DNA: TGCGCCAGCAGCTTGGTAGACCGGACAGGGGTTAACTCCTACGAGCAGTACTTC.

The chain employs TRBV2 and TRBJ1-1; perhaps TRBD1 as D (5 bases). The germline CDR1 and CDR2 sequences are SNHLY and FYNNEI. The CDR3 spans 13 residues. Trimming took 9 bases from V and 4 from J, leaving 15 bases between them. CDR3 nucleotide sequence: TGTGCCAGTCGGTCCCTAAGGGGCACTGAAGCTTTCTTT. This gives the protein CASRSLRGTEAFF.

The chain recombines TRBV12-5 with TRBJ1-3, with D unresolved. The CDR3 is 16 amino acids. The germline V gene encodes CDR1 LGHNT and CDR2 FRNRAP. With 2 bases removed from V and 0 bases from J, the gap between germline ends came to 11 bases. CDR3 sequence (DNA): TGTGCTAGTGGTTTGTACGGGTCCTACTCTGGAAACACCATATATTTT. It codes for CASGLYGSYSGNTIYF.

The V and J genes are TRBV15 and TRBJ1-4; D may be TRBD1 (5 bases). The V end lost 2 bases, the J end lost 5 bases, and 12 bases lay between the germline ends. The CDR3 length is 15 residues. Germline assignment: CDR1 LNHNV and CDR2 YYDKDF (reference sequence). The CDR3: CATSRRTWMNEKLFF. The CDR3, as DNA: TGTGCCACCAGCAGAAGGACATGGATGAATGAAAAACTGTTTTTT.

The chain is built from TRBV2 and TRBJ2-2, with D perhaps matching TRBD2 (5 bases). With 3 bases removed from V and 4 bases from J, the gap between germline ends came to 9 bases. Germline V CDR1 and CDR2: SNHLY, FYNNEI. The CDR3 spans 14 residues. In DNA form, the CDR3 reads TGTGCCAGCAGTGATTGGACTCTCACCGGGGAGCTGTTTTTT. Translated: CASSDWTLTGELFF.

This chain uses TRBV15 with TRBJ1-6; no clear D gene. The CDR3 is 13 residues long. The ends were cut back, 0 bases at V and 10 bases at J, with 7 bases in the middle. In germline, CDR1 is LNHNV, CDR2 YYDKDF (reference sequence). In DNA, the CDR3 is TGTGCCACCAGCAGAGATCTGCAGTCACCCCTCCACTTT. Its translation is CATSRDLQSPLHF.

J is TRBJ2-7 and V is TRBV5-4; 9 nucleotides match TRBD2. Per the germline V gene, CDR1 is SGHNT and CDR2 is YYREEE (reference sequence). J was trimmed by 0 bases and V by 4 bases; bases with no gene match: 5. The CDR3 consists of 15 residues. In nucleotides, the CDR3 is TGTGCCAGCAGCATTCTAGCGGGACCCTCCTACGAGCAGTACTTC. It codes for CASSILAGPSYEQYF.

This chain uses TRBV25-1 with TRBJ2-1, with TRBD2 matching 15 bases. The CDR3 totals 15 residues. CDR1 and CDR2 (germline): MGHDK, SYGVNS. V gave up 4 bases and J gave up 8 bases; unmatched junction bases: 3. The CDR3 reads CASSGTSGGAYEQFF. In DNA form, the CDR3 reads TGTGCCAGCAGTGGGACTAGCGGGGGGGCCTATGAGCAGTTCTTC.

This clone has just a few counts. The V call is TRBV19, the J call TRBJ2-1, with 7 nucleotides matching TRBD2. Germline loops: CDR1 LNHDA, CDR2 SQIVND (reference sequence). The CDR3 length is 14 residues. Trimming cost V 5 bases and J 3 bases; bases outside gene matches: 4. DNA of the CDR3: TGTGCCAGTAGTCGGGGACTAAACTACAATGAGCAGTTCTTC. It yields the protein CASSRGLNYNEQFF.

This chain uses TRBV27 with TRBJ2-2, with 10 bases aligning to TRBD2. This CDR3 has 15 residues. Germline trimming cut 6 bases from V and 1 base from J; bases unmatched to any gene: 2. Germline assignment: CDR1 MNHEY and CDR2 SMNVEV (reference sequence). The CDR3 spells CASRWTSGNTGELFF. The CDR3 bases are TGTGCCAGCAGATGGACTAGCGGGAACACCGGGGAGCTGTTTTTT.

This clone came up once. V gene TRBV5-8 combines with J gene TRBJ1-6; the match to TRBD1 covers 8 bases. The V segment lost 0 bases and the J segment 8 bases; nucleotides outside the gene matches: 4. This CDR3 spans 15 amino acids. The germline V gene encodes CDR1 SGHTS and CDR2 YDEGEE. This CDR3 is CASSLAGTGYSPLHF. In DNA form, the CDR3 reads TGTGCCAGCAGCTTGGCCGGGACAGGATATTCACCCCTCCACTTT.

The chain links TRBV5-1 to TRBJ2-3; 11 bases line up with TRBD2. The CDR3 extends over 17 amino acids. CDR1 SGHRS and CDR2 YFSETQ come from the germline V gene. J was trimmed by 3 bases and V by 4 bases; bases with no gene match: 10. The CDR3 region has the DNA TGCGCCAGCAGCCCAGGGACTAGCGGCCTTGGGACAGATACGCAGTATTTT. This encodes CASSPGTSGLGTDTQYF.

The chain couples TRBV27 to TRBJ2-1; D is possibly TRBD2 (5 bases). Trimming took 6 bases from V and 8 from J, leaving 23 bases between them. The V gene's germline CDR1 is MNHEY and CDR2 SMNVEV (reference sequence). The CDR3 has 16 residues. The CDR3 sequence is CASSYLISRGSYEQFF. The DNA for the CDR3 is TGTGCCAGCAGCTACCTCATCTCCCGGGGTAGCTATGAGCAGTTCTTC.

The chain uses TRBV4-1 and TRBJ2-7; 8 bases match TRBD2. V lost 1 base, J lost 2 bases, and 4 bases stayed unmatched. The CDR3 length is 15 residues. Germline V CDR1 and CDR2: MGHRA, YSYEKL. DNA of the CDR3: TGCGCCAGCAGCCAAGTGATAGCGGGAACCTACGAGCAGTACTTC. Encoded protein: CASSQVIAGTYEQYF.

The rearrangement links TRBV20-1 to TRBJ1-6; D gene ambiguous. The CDR3 sequence is 16 residues long. Germline assignment: CDR1 DFQATT and CDR2 SNEGSKA (reference sequence). V gave up 3 bases and J gave up 5 bases, with 17 bases separating them. CDR3 DNA: TGCAGTGCTAGTAGCGTCGGCAGCTCGGATAATTCACCCCTCCACTTT. Translating gives CSASSVGSSDNSPLHF.

The genes are TRBV19 and TRBJ2-7, with D possibly being TRBD1 (5 bases). CDR1 is LNHDA, CDR2 SQIVND, per germline (reference sequence). V was pared by 6 bases and J by 3 bases, with 12 bases between. The CDR3 contains 13 residues. The CDR3 protein is CASRDDSNYEQYF. The CDR3 nucleotides are TGTGCCAGTAGAGACGACAGTAACTACGAGCAGTACTTC. Full variable domain (missing parts from reference TRBV19 and TRBJ2-7): DGGITQSPKYLFRKEGQNVTLSCEQNLNHDAMYWYRQDPGQGLRLIYYSQIVNDFQKGDIAEGYSVSREKKESFPLTVTSAQKNPTAFYLCASRDDSNYEQYFGPGTRLTVT.